This T cell receptor beta chain is from a study of beta chain features in type 1 diabetes. Study-level points and caveats: Type 1 diabetes patients had moderately but significantly shorter TCRB CDR3s in all four CD4+ subsets. Any HLA-type effect on TCRB rearrangement remained unresolved here. Sampled from patients, naive, central memory and Treg TCRB repertoires appeared more similar than those sampled from healthy donors.

Germline V gene lookup returns CDR1 SEHNR and CDR2 FQNEAQ (reference sequence). This CDR3 spans 17 amino acids. V was shortened by 6 bases and J by 4 bases, with 24 bases between the two germline ends. Sorting of CD4+ naive, central memory, regulatory and stem cell-like memory cells was performed via CD45RO/CCR7/CD25/CD127/CD95/CD27. Sorted populations all exceeded 95% purity. This clone appeared a few times. The antigen remains undetermined. All of the isolated RNA was reverse transcribed, so expressed TCRB transcripts were sequenced. The protocol was immunoSEQ multiplex PCR, while the TCRdb copy is restricted to in-frame clones and leaves out a portion. The repertoire holds some 350,000 clones, 9.6% seen once, with roughly 0.54% in the top ten.

The TCR comes from a man aged 25-45 years with type 1 diabetes. The genes are TRBV7-9 and TRBJ1-2; D is unresolved. Sequencing was done on a sample of central memory CD4+ T cells from blood. The CDR3 nucleotides read TGTGCCAGCAGTCCAATCCGGGTCCCAAAACGGGGCTATGGCTACACCTTC. Translation gives CASSPIRVPKRGYGYTF.